This section outlines one TCR beta chain sequence together with its context. Its specificity is not known. These data belong to a study of T cells after posttransplantation cyclophosphamide. General observations from the study: Later post-transplant blood repertoires were often dominated by donor CD8+ memory clones. Tissue-infiltrating T cells from skin or gut overlapped little with blood T cells. TRB clonality was highly associated with recipient CMV seropositivity and reactivation.

The protocol was immunoSEQ multiplex PCR, while the TCRdb copy is restricted to in-frame clones and leaves out a portion. This sample has over 10,000 clones, each found more than once. V trimming: 1 base; J trimming: 1 base; junction bases outside the gene matches: 1. The CDR3 contains 14 residues. Busulfan-fludarabine conditioning, marrow transplant, and cyclophosphamide on days +3 and +4 were administered. The TCR was taken from a female patient aged 40 to 50 who received an allogeneic stem cell transplant from an unrelated donor, was CMV-positive, and had acute GVHD only. A share of the T cells may be of graft donor origin. The V gene is TRBV5-3, the J gene TRBJ1-2; 7 bases map to TRBD1. TRBV5-3 falls under the ORF class, with uncertain function. Sequences were derived from PBMCs, sampled after allogeneic stem cell transplant with posttransplant cyclophosphamide. The CDR3 region has the DNA TGTGCCAGAAGCTTGACAGGGGTTAACTATGGCTACACCTTC. Translation: CARSLTGVNYGYTF.